A selection of T cell receptor beta chains follows, all from one sample in a study of OX40 agonist ivuxolimab in advanced cancers. Profiling relied on immunoSEQ multiplex PCR, and the TCRdb table lists in-frame clones only, not all of them. The sample has 77,000 or so clones; around nine tenths are singletons. Sequences were derived from CD4+ or CD8+ T cells sorted from blood, sampled in a trial of the OX40 agonist ivuxolimab. Receptors originate from an adult with an advanced solid tumor such as melanoma, head and neck, liver or kidney cancer. CDR3s include the opening cysteine and the closing phenylalanine or tryptophan. The order of the fields is J gene, V gene, clone size, D gene, CDR3 protein, CDR3 DNA. The D gene is left open where the match is weak. Clone sizes are given selectively: once, few, many, or a class where the clone is expanded.

TRBJ2-7 | TRBV7-2 | NA | TRBD2 | CASSRSGGAYEQYF | TGTGCCAGCAGCCGTAGCGGGGGGGCTTACGAGCAGTACTTC
TRBJ2-1 | TRBV19 | NA | TRBD2 | CASGVGLAEYNEQFF | TGTGCCAGTGGGGTAGGTCTAGCGGAATACAATGAGCAGTTCTTC
TRBJ2-7 | TRBV30 | NA | NA | CAWSVRVTLLEQYF | TGTGCCTGGAGTGTACGTGTCACCCTGCTGGAGCAGTACTTC
TRBJ1-1 | TRBV9 | once | NA | CASSVGQGKTEAFF | TGTGCCAGCAGCGTAGGGCAGGGGAAGACTGAAGCTTTCTTT
TRBJ1-5 | TRBV27 | NA | TRBD1 | CASSLRGTGESAQHF | TGTGCCAGCAGTTTAAGGGGAACAGGGGAATCAGCCCAGCATTTT
TRBJ2-3 | TRBV5-1 | NA | TRBD1 | CASSLAPRDRGNTQYF | TGCGCCAGCAGCTTGGCCCCCCGGGACAGGGGAAATACGCAGTATTTT
TRBJ2-7 | TRBV28 | NA | NA | CASSLPAGIEQYF | TGTGCCAGCAGTTTACCGGCGGGGATCGAGCAGTACTTC
TRBJ2-6 | TRBV28 | NA | NA | CASSRPGSGANVLTF | TGTGCCAGCAGCCGCCCAGGGTCTGGGGCCAACGTCCTGACTTTC
TRBJ2-5 | TRBV19 | NA | NA | CASRGGKETQYF | TGTGCCAGTAGAGGAGGGAAGGAGACCCAGTACTTC
TRBJ1-2 | TRBV5-1 | NA | TRBD1 | CASSSSQGARVYGYTF | TGCGCCAGCAGCTCAAGCCAGGGGGCGCGGGTCTATGGCTACACCTTC
TRBJ2-3 | TRBV5-1 | NA | TRBD1 | CASSLAAGGSTDTQYF | TGCGCCAGCAGCCTGGCGGCAGGGGGCTCCACAGATACGCAGTATTTT
TRBJ1-6 | TRBV11-3 | NA | NA | CGGSPLHF | TGTGGTGGTTCACCCCTCCACTTT
TRBJ1-6 | TRBV4-3 | few | NA | CASSQGGDRVGSPLHF | TGCGCCAGCAGCCAGGGTGGAGACAGAGTAGGCTCACCCCTCCACTTT
TRBJ1-5 | TRBV18 | NA | NA | CASSPGGFQPQHF | TGTGCCAGCTCACCGGGCGGGTTTCAGCCCCAGCATTTT
TRBJ1-6 | TRBV14 | NA | NA | CASSQSRTYLHF | TGTGCCAGCAGCCAATCCCGGACCTACCTCCACTTT
TRBJ1-1 | TRBV11-2 | NA | NA | CASSLDGRAPEAFF | TGTGCCAGCAGCTTAGACGGCAGGGCGCCTGAAGCTTTCTTT
TRBJ1-1 | TRBV6-6 | NA | NA | CASSLITLSGAGAFF | TGTGCCAGCAGCTTAATTACCCTCAGTGGTGCGGGAGCTTTCTTT
TRBJ2-3 | TRBV2 | NA | NA | CASSFGGTDTQYF | TGTGCCAGCAGTTTTGGCGGCACAGATACGCAGTATTTT
TRBJ1-3 | TRBV7-9 | once | NA | CASSLVGWDSGNTIYF | TGTGCCAGCAGCTTAGTAGGGTGGGACTCTGGAAACACCATATATTTT
TRBJ2-3 | TRBV6-5 | NA | NA | CASRPLSGTDTQYF | TGTGCCAGCAGGCCGCTAAGTGGCACAGATACGCAGTATTTT
TRBJ1-6 | TRBV5-3 | NA | NA | CARSPSGQLNYLNSYNSPLHF | TGTGCCAGAAGCCCATCTGGGCAGCTTAATTACCTAAACTCCTATAATTCACCCCTCCACTTT
TRBJ1-1 | TRBV25-1 | NA | NA | CASSETLADTEAFF | TGTGCCAGCAGTGAAACTTTGGCGGATACTGAAGCTTTCTTT
TRBJ1-1 | TRBV28 | NA | NA | CASSYREPETEAFF | TGTGCCAGCAGCTACAGGGAGCCGGAAACTGAAGCTTTCTTT
TRBJ1-2 | TRBV6-5 | NA | NA | CASSYIGIYYGYTF | TGTGCCAGCAGTTACATAGGAATCTACTATGGCTACACCTTC
TRBJ1-1 | TRBV4-3 | NA | NA | CASSPQTGGGTEAFF | TGCGCCAGCAGCCCCCAGACGGGGGGAGGCACTGAAGCTTTCTTT
TRBJ2-5 | TRBV21-1 | once | NA | CASSNVRGRETQYF | TGTGCCAGCAGCAATGTACGGGGGAGGGAGACCCAGTACTTC
TRBJ1-4 | TRBV5-1 | NA | NA | CASSSGFSEKLFF | TGCGCCAGCAGCTCCGGCTTCTCGGAAAAACTGTTTTTT
TRBJ1-4 | TRBV2 | NA | NA | CASSEQGIELFF | TGTGCCAGCAGTGAACAGGGGATCGAGCTGTTTTTT
TRBJ2-3 | TRBV5-4 | NA | TRBD2 | CASSSSGATSRNTQYF | TGTGCCAGCAGCTCTAGCGGGGCCACATCAAGAAATACGCAGTATTTT
TRBJ1-3 | TRBV30 | NA | NA | CAWSVLRSGNTIYF | TGTGCCTGGAGTGTACTGCGCTCTGGAAACACCATATATTTT
TRBJ1-2 | TRBV27 | NA | TRBD1 | CASSLRTGSFYGYTF | TGTGCCAGCAGTTTACGGACAGGGAGCTTCTATGGCTACACCTTC
TRBJ1-5 | TRBV28 | few | NA | CASSRGTIGPQPQHF | TGTGCCAGCAGTCGAGGGACAATAGGGCCTCAGCCCCAGCATTTT
TRBJ2-3 | TRBV5-8 | NA | TRBD2 | CASSLELAGALTDTQYF | TGTGCCAGCAGCTTGGAACTAGCGGGCGCCCTCACAGATACGCAGTATTTT
TRBJ2-3 | TRBV5-1 | few | TRBD2 | CASRKLAGVIGGTDTQYF | TGCGCCAGCCGCAAACTAGCGGGAGTGATTGGGGGCACAGATACGCAGTATTTT
TRBJ2-7 | TRBV15 | NA | TRBD2 | CATSRGGTSGARREQYF | TGTGCCACCAGCAGAGGGGGGACTAGCGGGGCCCGGAGGGAGCAGTACTTC
TRBJ1-2 | TRBV18 | NA | NA | CASSTTQQKDGYTF | TGTGCCAGCTCGACCACCCAACAGAAAGATGGCTACACCTTC
TRBJ2-7 | TRBV5-5 | once | TRBD2 | CASSAGTSGSYEQYF | TGTGCCAGCAGCGCTGGGACTAGCGGGAGTTACGAGCAGTACTTC
TRBJ1-5 | TRBV28 | NA | NA | CASRFRDNGNQPQHF | TGTGCCAGCAGATTCCGGGACAACGGCAATCAGCCCCAGCATTTT
TRBJ1-5 | TRBV28 | NA | NA | CASLSGGNQPQHF | TGTGCCAGCCTTTCCGGGGGCAATCAGCCCCAGCATTTT
TRBJ1-6 | TRBV30 | NA | TRBD1 | CAWIYRDRDNSPLHF | TGTGCCTGGATTTACCGGGACAGGGATAATTCACCCCTCCACTTT
TRBJ1-4 | TRBV30 | NA | TRBD1 | CAWGDRGQGVGTNEKLFF | TGTGCCTGGGGGGACAGGGGGCAGGGAGTAGGAACTAATGAAAAACTGTTTTTT
TRBJ1-1 | TRBV7-9 | NA | NA | CASSLDSNTEAFF | TGTGCCAGCAGCTTGGACAGCAACACTGAAGCTTTCTTT
TRBJ2-3 | TRBV6-4 | NA | TRBD2 | CASSPLAGGPADTQYF | TGTGCCAGCAGTCCGTTAGCGGGAGGGCCGGCAGATACGCAGTATTTT
TRBJ2-3 | TRBV11-2 | NA | NA | CASSLVIGGLDTQYF | TGTGCCAGCAGCTTAGTCATTGGTGGCCTTGATACGCAGTATTTT
TRBJ1-5 | TRBV19 | few | TRBD1 | CASSIDRGPLSNQPQHF | TGTGCCAGTAGTATCGACAGGGGACCGCTTAGCAATCAGCCCCAGCATTTT
TRBJ1-3 | TRBV5-1 | NA | NA | CASSVSGNTIYF | TGCGCCAGCAGCGTATCTGGAAACACCATATATTTT
TRBJ1-1 | TRBV5-1 | NA | NA | CASRESTEAFF | TGCGCCAGCCGAGAATCCACTGAAGCTTTCTTT
TRBJ1-2 | TRBV2 | few | NA | CASSDRASNYGYTF | TGTGCCAGCAGTGACAGGGCCTCTAACTATGGCTACACCTTC
TRBJ1-2 | TRBV28 | NA | NA | CASRLGPPDYGYTF | TGTGCCAGCAGACTCGGACCTCCGGACTATGGCTACACCTTC
TRBJ2-4 | TRBV10-3 | once | NA | CATRDVAKNIQYF | TGTGCCACCCGAGACGTGGCCAAAAACATTCAGTACTTC
TRBJ2-1 | TRBV6-6 | NA | TRBD2 | CASSLAGGYEQFF | TGTGCCAGCAGCCTAGCGGGAGGGTATGAGCAGTTCTTC
TRBJ1-5 | TRBV6-6 | NA | NA | CASSYSNLYSNQPQHF | TGTGCCAGCAGTTACTCGAACCTCTATAGCAATCAGCCCCAGCATTTT
TRBJ1-3 | TRBV6-1 | NA | NA | CASKQDWSSGNTIYF | TGTGCCAGCAAGCAGGACTGGAGCTCTGGAAACACCATATATTTT